Included here is one T cell receptor beta chain sequence, with context. The data are from a study of blood T cell repertoires in COVID-19. Overall study context: Italy, Spain and the United States were the sources of the convalescent and acute COVID-19 samples. T cells, B-cell-depleted T cells, or PBMCs supplied cDNA or gDNA.

The germline V gene encodes CDR1 MDHEN and CDR2 SYDVKM. Trimming shortened V by 4 bases and J by 1 base, and 10 bases separated the two germline ends. CDR3 size: 15 residues. In the original workflow: How many nucleated cells were present was estimated from reference gene primer amplification. Assay used: immunoSEQ multiplex PCR; TCRdb lists only in-frame clones, some missing. The DNA gave D and trimming, while V, J and clone size come from that table. The sample shows roughly 100,000 clones, over 80% of them seen only once. The chain joins TRBV28 to TRBJ2-2; D is possibly TRBD1 (6 bases). Sequenced material: peripheral blood. The origin of this receptor is a man aged 45 to 65 with active COVID-19. Written as DNA, the CDR3 is TGTGCCAGCAGTTCAGGACAGAAGAACACCGGGGAGCTGTTTTTT. Translated: CASSSGQKNTGELFF.